This T cell receptor beta chain is drawn from a study of OX40 agonist ivuxolimab in advanced cancers. Study conclusions and caveats: Both CD4+ and CD8+ T cell populations in blood had undergone clonal expansion by week 6 at 0.1 to 3.0 mg/kg. Clonal expansion was among the lowest in partial responders at 0.1-3.0 mg/kg, especially CD8+. There were also nonresponders showing low normalized T-cell clonal expansion. The study found that CD8+ T cells averaged more expanded clones than CD4+.

This CDR3 is built from 15 residues. The ends lost 1 base at V and 9 bases at J; junction bases unmatched: 6. CDR1 is LGHNA and CDR2 is YSLEER in the germline V gene. Only in-frame clones appear in the TCRdb table, and some are missing; sequencing was by immunoSEQ multiplex PCR. The data show fewer than 70,000 clones, about 89% seen once. Of note for this clone: What it recognizes is unknown.

This clonotype was sampled from an adult with an advanced solid tumor such as melanoma, head and neck, liver or kidney cancer. Sequenced material: CD4+ or CD8+ T cells sorted from blood, taken in a trial of the OX40 agonist ivuxolimab. The chain combines TRBV4-3 with TRBJ2-1; 10 nucleotides line up with TRBD2. The CDR3 is CASSQAASGGGEQFF. The CDR3 DNA reads TGCGCCAGCAGCCAAGCGGCTAGCGGGGGAGGTGAGCAGTTCTTC.